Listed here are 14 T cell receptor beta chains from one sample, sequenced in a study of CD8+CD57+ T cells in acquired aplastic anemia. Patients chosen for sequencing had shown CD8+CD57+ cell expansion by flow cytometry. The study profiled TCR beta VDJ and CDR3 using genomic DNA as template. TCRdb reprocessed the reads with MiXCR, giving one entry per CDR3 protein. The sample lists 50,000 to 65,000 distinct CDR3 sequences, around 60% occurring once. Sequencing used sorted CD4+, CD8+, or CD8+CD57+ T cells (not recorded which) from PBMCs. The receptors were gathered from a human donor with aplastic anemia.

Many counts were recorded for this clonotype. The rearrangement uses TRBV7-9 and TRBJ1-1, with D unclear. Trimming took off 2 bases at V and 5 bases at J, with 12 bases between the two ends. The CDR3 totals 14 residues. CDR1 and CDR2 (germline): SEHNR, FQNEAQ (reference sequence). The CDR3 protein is CASSLSEGRTEAFF. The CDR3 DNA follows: TGTGCCAGCAGCTTATCGGAGGGAAGGACTGAAGCTTTCTTT.

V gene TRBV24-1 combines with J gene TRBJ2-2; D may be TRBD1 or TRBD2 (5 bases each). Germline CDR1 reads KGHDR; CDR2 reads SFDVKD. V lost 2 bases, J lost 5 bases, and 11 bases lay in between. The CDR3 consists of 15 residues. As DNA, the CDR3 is TGTGCCACCAGTGATTCTCCCAGGGAGACCGGGGAGCTGTTTTTT. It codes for CATSDSPRETGELFF.

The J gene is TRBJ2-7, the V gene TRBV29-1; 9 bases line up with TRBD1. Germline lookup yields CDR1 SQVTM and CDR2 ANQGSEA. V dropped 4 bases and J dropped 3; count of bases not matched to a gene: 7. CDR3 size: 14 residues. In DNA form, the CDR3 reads TGCAGCGTTGTTTTGGGACAGGGACACTACGAGCAGTACTTC. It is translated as CSVVLGQGHYEQYF.

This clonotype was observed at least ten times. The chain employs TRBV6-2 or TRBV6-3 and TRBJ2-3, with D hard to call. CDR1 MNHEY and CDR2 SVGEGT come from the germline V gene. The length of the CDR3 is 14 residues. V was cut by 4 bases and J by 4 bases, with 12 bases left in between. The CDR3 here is CASSSGLDADTQYF. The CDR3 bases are TGTGCCAGCAGTTCGGGCCTGGATGCAGATACGCAGTATTTT.

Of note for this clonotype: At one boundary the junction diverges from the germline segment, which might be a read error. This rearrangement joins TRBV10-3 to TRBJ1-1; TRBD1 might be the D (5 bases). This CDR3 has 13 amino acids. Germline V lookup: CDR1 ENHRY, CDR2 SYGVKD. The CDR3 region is CAIGEGVSTEAFF. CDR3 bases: TGTGCCATCGGTGAAGGGGTAAGCACTGAAGCCTTCTTT.

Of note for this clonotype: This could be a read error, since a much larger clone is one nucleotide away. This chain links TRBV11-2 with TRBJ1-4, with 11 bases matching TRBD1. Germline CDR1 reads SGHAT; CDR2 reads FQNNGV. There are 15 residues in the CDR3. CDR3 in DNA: TGTGCCAGCAGCTTAACCGGGACAGGGGGGGAAAAACTGGTTTTT. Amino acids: CASSLTGTGGEKLVF. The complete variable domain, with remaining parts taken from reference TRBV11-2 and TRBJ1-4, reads EAGVAQSPRYKIIEKRQSVAFWCNPISGHATLYWYQQILGQGPKLLIQFQNNGVVDDSQLPKDRFSAERLKGVDSTLKIQPAKLEDSAVYLCASSLTGTGGEKLVFGSGTQLSVL.

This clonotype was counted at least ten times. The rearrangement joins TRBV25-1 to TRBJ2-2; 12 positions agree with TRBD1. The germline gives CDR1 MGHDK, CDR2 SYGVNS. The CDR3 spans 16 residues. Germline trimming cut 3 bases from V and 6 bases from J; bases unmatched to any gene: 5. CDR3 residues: CASSDRGQGAAGELFF. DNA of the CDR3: TGTGCCAGCAGTGATCGGGGACAGGGGGCGGCCGGGGAGCTGTTTTTT.

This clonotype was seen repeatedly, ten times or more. The CDR3 DNA reads as TGTGCCAGCAGCTTGGATAGCGGGGTCACAGATACGCAGTATTTT. Its translation is CASSLDSGVTDTQYF. This chain joins TRBV5-6 and TRBJ2-3; 8 bases match TRBD2. The CDR3 sequence is 15 residues long. CDR1 and CDR2 (germline): SGHDT, YYEEEE. V was pared by 0 bases and J by 2 bases, with 2 bases of the junction left unmatched.

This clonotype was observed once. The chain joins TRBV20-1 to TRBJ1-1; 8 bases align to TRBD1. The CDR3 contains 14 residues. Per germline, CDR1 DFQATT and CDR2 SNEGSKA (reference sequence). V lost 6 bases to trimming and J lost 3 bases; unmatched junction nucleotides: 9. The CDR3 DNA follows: TGCAGTGCCACGACAGGGGCAGGGGACACTGAAGCTTTCTTT. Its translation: CSATTGAGDTEAFF.

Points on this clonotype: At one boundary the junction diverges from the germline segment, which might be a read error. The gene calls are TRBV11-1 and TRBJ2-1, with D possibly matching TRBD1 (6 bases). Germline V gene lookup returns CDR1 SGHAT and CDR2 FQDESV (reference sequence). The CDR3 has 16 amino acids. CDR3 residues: CATSSRLDRFDNEQFF. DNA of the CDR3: TGTGCCACCAGCTCTCGACTCGACAGGTTTGACAATGAGCAGTTCTTC.

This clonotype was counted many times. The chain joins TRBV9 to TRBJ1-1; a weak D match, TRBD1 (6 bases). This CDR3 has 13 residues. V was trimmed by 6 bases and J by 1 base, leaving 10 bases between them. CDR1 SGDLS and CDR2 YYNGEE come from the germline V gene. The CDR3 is CASTKGGNTEAFF. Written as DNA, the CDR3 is TGTGCCAGCACTAAGGGGGGGAACACTGAAGCTTTCTTT.

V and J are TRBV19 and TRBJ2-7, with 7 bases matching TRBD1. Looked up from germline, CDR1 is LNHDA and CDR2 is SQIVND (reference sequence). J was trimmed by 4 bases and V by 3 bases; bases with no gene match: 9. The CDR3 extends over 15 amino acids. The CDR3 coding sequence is TGTGCCAGTAGTATTAGTCGACAGGGCCCATACGAGCAGTACTTC. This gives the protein CASSISRQGPYEQYF.

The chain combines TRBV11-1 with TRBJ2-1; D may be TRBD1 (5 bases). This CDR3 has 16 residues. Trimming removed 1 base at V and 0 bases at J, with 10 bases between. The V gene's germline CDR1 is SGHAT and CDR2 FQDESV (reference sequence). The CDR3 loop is CASSLGQGSSYNEQFF. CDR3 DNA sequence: TGTGCCAGCAGCTTAGGGCAGGGAAGCTCCTACAATGAGCAGTTCTTC.

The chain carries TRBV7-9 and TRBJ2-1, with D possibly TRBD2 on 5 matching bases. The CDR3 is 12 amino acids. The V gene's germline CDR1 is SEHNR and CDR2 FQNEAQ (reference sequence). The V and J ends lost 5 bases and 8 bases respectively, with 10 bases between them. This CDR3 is CASSQTGYEQFF. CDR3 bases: TGTGCCAGCAGCCAAACGGGATATGAGCAGTTCTTC. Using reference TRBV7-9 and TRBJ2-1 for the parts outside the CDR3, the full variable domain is DTGVSQNPRHKITKRGQNVTFRCDPISEHNRLYWYRQTLGQGPEFLTYFQNEAQLEKSRLLSDRFSAERPKGSFSTLEIQRTEQGDSAMYLCASSQTGYEQFFGPGTRLTVL.